This TCR beta chain was profiled in a study of identical twins. Germline V lookup: CDR1 SGHRS, CDR2 YFSETQ. CDR3 length equals 15 residues. The trim removed 3 bases at V and 3 bases at J, leaving 3 bases unmatched. This clonotype was detected ten times or more. Each CDR3 protein is one row after TCRdb ran MiXCR on the 5' RACE reads. The repertoire includes around 510,000 distinct CDR3 sequences, 13% to 15% of them detected once, and approximately 0.98% sits in the top ten. In addition, the sample was reused for a study of yellow fever vaccine responses in identical twins.

The origin of this receptor is a young woman in good health. The rearrangement joins TRBV5-1 to TRBJ2-3; TRBD2 matches 11 bases. The specimen was CD4+ T cells sorted from blood. CDR3 in amino acids: CASSSGLAVTDTQYF. CDR3 bases: TGCGCCAGCAGCTCGGGACTAGCGGTTACAGATACGCAGTATTTT.